This TCR beta chain was obtained from a study of PD-L1 blockade in urothelial cancer. Across the study: The authors examined blood 3 weeks (second dose) and 6 weeks after treatment start. The study recovered a median of about 150,000 T cells per blood sample.

The repertoire was sequenced with immunoSEQ multiplex PCR; TCRdb's copy has only in-frame clones and lacks some. The data show 50,000 or so clones, 85% to 90% seen once. Noted time point: pretreatment peripheral blood. The germline V and J ends were trimmed by 2 bases and 0 bases, with 11 bases remaining between them. The CDR3 has 15 amino acids. Germline CDR1 and CDR2: SEHNR and FQNEAQ (reference sequence). The source is a man in his 60s with urothelial cancer. The sequenced sample was PBMCs, obtained around atezolizumab (anti-PD-L1) treatment. The rearrangement uses TRBV7-9 and TRBJ2-7; tentative D call: TRBD1 (5 bases). The CDR3 reads CASSLRTTSSYEQYF. Written as DNA, the CDR3 is TGTGCCAGCAGCTTAAGGACAACCTCCTCCTACGAGCAGTACTTC.